This T cell receptor (beta chain) stems from a study of response to subunit inactivated influenza vaccine. Whole-study findings and limits: T cells newly recruited by each seasonal influenza vaccination are few, the authors suggested.

In germline, CDR1 is SGHRS, CDR2 YFSETQ. V trimming: 3 bases; J trimming: 3 bases; junction bases outside the gene matches: 11. CDR3 size: 18 residues. Of note for this clonotype: As yet, its antigen is unknown.

TCRdb re-derived calls from the RT-PCR reads in MiXCR, one entry per CDR3 protein. The sample has approximately 500,000 distinct CDR3 sequences; 14% are singletons. This clonotype originated in a man aged 50 to 60 who received an inactivated influenza vaccine. The chain recombines TRBV5-1 with TRBJ2-5; 13 positions match TRBD2. Sequencing was performed on PBMCs from blood, taken about 11 days after vaccination. CDR3 sequence (DNA): TGCGCCAGCAGCTCGATACTAGCGGGGGGGCCTCTGGAAGAGACCCAGTACTTC. Its protein product is CASSSILAGGPLEETQYF.